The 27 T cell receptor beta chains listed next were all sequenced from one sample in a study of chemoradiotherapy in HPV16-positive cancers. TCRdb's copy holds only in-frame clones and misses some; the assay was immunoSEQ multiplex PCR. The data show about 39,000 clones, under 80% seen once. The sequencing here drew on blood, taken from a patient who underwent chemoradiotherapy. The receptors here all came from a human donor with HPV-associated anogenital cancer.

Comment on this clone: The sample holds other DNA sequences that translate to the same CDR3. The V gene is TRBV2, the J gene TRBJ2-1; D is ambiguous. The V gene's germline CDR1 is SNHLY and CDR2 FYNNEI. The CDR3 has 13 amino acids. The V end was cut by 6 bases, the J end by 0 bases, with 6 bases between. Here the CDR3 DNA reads TGTGCCAGCAGGGATAGCTCCTACAATGAGCAGTTCTTC. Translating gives CASRDSSYNEQFF.

The CDR3 spells CASSFTRGSTEAFF. The CDR3 DNA sequence: TGTGCCAGCAGTTTCACCCGGGGGAGCACTGAAGCTTTCTTT. This rearrangement joins TRBV28 to TRBJ1-1; maybe TRBD1 (5 bases). The CDR3 contains 14 residues. CDR1 is MDHEN and CDR2 is SYDVKM in the germline V gene. The V end was cut by 3 bases, the J end by 4 bases, with 12 bases between.

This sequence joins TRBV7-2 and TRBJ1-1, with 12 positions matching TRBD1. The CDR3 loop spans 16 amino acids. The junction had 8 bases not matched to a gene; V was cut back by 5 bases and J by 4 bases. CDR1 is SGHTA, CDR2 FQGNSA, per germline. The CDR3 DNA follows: TGTGCCAGCAGCAGAGCCGGGACAGGGGGCGGCACTGAAGCTTTCTTT. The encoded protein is CASSRAGTGGGTEAFF.

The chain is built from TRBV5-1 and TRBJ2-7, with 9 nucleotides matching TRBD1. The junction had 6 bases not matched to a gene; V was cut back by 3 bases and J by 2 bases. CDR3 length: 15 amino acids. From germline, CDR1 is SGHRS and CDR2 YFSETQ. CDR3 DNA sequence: TGCGCCAGCAGCTACGCGGGACAGGGCCCCTACGAGCAGTACTTC. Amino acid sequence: CASSYAGQGPYEQYF.

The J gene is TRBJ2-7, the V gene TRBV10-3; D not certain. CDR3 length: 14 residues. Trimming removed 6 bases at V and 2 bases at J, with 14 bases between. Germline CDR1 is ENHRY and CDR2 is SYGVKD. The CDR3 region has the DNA TGTGCCATCAGCCCCGACCCCGACACCTACGAGCAGTACTTC. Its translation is CAISPDPDTYEQYF.

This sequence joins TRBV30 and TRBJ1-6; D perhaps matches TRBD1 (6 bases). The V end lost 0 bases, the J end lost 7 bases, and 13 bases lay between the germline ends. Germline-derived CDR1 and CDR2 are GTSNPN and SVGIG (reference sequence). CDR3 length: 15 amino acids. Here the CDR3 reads CAWSVLGRGNSPLHF. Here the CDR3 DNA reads TGTGCCTGGAGTGTACTCGGCAGGGGAAATTCACCCCTCCACTTT. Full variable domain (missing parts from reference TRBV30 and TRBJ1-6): SQTIHQWPATLVQPVGSPLSLECTVEGTSNPNLYWYRQAAGRGLQLLFYSVGIGQISSEVPQNLSASRPQDRQFILSSKKLLLSDSGFYLCAWSVLGRGNSPLHFGNGTRLTVT.

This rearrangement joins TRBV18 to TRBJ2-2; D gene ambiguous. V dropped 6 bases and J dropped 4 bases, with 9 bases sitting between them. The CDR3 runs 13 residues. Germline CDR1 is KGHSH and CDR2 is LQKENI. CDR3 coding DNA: TGTGCCAGCTCCCCCGATCTCACCGGGGAGCTGTTTTTT. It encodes CASSPDLTGELFF.

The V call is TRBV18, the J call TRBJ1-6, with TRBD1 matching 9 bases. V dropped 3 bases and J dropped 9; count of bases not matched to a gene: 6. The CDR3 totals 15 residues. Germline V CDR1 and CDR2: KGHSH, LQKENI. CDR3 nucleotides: TGTGCCAGCTCACCGAGGGACAGGGAAAGTTCACCCCTCCACTTT. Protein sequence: CASSPRDRESSPLHF.

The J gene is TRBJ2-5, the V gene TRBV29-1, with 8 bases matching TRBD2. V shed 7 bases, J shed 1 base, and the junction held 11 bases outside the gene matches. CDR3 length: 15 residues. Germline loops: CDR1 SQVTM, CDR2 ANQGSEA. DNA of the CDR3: TGCAGCGGAAGACTAGGGACTAGGGGCCAAGAGACCCAGTACTTC. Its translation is CSGRLGTRGQETQYF.

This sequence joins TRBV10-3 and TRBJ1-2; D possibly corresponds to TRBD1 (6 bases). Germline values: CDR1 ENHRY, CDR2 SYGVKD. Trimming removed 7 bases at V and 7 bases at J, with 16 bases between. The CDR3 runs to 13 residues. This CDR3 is CAIKLGGGGGYTF. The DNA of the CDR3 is TGTGCCATCAAGTTAGGGGGAGGAGGTGGCTACACCTTC.

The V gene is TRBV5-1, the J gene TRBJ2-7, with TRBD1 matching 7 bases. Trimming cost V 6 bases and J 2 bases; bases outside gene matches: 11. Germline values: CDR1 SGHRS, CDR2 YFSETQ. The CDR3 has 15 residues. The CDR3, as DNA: TGCGCCAGCAAAGAAAGCGCAGGGGGACCCTACGAGCAGTACTTC. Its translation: CASKESAGGPYEQYF.

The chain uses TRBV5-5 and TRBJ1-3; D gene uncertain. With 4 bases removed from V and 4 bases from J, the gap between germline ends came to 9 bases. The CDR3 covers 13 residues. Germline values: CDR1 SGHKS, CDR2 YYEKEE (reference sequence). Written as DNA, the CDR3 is TGTGCCAGCAGCGCGTCTACGGGAAACACCATATATTTT. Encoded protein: CASSASTGNTIYF.

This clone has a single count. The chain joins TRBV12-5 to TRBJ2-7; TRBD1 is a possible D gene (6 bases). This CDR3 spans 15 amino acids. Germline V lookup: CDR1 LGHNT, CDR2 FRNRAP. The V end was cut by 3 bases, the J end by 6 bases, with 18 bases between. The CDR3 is CASGFARDIPVEQYF. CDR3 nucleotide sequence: TGTGCTAGTGGTTTCGCCCGGGACATCCCCGTCGAGCAGTACTTC.

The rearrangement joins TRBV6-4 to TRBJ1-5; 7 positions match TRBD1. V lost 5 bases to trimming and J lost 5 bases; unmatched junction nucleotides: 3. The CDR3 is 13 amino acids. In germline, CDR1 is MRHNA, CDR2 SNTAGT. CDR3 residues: CASSPGQHQPQHF. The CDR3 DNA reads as TGTGCCAGCAGTCCGGGACAGCATCAGCCCCAGCATTTT.

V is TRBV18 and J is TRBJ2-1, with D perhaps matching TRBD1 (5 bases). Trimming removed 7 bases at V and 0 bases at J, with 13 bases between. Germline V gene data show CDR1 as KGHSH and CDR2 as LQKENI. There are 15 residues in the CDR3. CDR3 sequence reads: CASLGTGSSYNEQFF. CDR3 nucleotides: TGTGCCAGCTTGGGAACAGGAAGCTCCTACAATGAGCAGTTCTTC.

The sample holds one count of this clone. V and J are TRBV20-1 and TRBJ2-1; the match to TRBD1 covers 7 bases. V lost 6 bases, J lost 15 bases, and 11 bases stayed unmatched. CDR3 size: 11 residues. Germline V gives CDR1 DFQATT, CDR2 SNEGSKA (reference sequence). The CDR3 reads CSAYDRALAFF. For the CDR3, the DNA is TGCAGTGCCTATGACAGGGCGTTGGCGTTCTTC.

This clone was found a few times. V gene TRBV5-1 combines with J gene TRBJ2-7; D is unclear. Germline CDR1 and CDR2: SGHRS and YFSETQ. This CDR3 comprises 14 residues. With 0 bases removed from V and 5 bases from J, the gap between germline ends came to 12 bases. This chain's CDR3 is CASSLVGLSDEQYF. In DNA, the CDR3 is TGCGCCAGCAGCTTGGTTGGCCTCTCGGACGAGCAGTACTTC.

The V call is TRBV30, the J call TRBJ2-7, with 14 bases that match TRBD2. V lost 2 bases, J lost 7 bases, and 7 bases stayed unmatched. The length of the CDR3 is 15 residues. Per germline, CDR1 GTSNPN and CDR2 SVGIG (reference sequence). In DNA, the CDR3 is TGTGCCTGGAGTCCATGGACTAGCGGGGGGAATGAGCAGTACTTC. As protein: CAWSPWTSGGNEQYF.

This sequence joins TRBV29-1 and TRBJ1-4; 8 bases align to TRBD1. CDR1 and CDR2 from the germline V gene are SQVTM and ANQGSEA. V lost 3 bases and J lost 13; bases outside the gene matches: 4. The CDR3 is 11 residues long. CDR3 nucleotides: TGCAGCGTTGACGCAGGGGGCCGACTGTTTTTT. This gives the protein CSVDAGGRLFF.

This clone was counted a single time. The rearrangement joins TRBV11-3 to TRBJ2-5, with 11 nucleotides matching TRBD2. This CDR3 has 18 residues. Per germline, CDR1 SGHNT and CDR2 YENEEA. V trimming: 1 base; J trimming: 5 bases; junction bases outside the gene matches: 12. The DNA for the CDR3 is TGTGCCAGCAGCTTAGGGGCACTAGCGGGGGCGCAAGGGGAGACCCAGTACTTC. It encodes CASSLGALAGAQGETQYF.

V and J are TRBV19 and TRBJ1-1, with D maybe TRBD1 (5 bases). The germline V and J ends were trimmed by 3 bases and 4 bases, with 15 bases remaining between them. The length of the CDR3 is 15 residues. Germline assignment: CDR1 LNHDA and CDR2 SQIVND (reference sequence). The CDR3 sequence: CASSMGSTESTEAFF. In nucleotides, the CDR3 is TGTGCCAGTAGTATGGGCTCGACAGAATCCACTGAAGCTTTCTTT.

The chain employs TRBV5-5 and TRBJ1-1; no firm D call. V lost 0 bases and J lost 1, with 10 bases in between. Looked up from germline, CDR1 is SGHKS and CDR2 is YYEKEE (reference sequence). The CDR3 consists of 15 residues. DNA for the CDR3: TGTGCCAGCAGCTTGGAGGGCCAGAAGAACACTGAAGCTTTCTTT. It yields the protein CASSLEGQKNTEAFF.

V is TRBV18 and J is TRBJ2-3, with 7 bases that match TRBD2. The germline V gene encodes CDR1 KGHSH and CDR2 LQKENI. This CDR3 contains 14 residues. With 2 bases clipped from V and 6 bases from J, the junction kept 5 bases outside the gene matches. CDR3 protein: CASSPTSGEDTQYF. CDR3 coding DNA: TGTGCCAGCTCACCAACCAGCGGGGAGGATACGCAGTATTTT.

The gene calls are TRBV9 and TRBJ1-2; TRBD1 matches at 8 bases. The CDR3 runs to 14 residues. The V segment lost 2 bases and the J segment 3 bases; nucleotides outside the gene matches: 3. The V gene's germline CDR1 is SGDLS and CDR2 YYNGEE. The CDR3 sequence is CASSVQGADYGYTF. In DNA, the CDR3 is TGTGCCAGCAGCGTTCAGGGGGCCGACTATGGCTACACCTTC.

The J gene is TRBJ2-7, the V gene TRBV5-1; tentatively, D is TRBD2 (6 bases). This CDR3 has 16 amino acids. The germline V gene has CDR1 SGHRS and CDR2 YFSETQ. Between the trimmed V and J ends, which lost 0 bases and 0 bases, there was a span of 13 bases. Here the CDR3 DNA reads TGCGCCAGCAGCTTGGTAGGAGGGGCCGCCTCCTACGAGCAGTACTTC. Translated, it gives CASSLVGGAASYEQYF.

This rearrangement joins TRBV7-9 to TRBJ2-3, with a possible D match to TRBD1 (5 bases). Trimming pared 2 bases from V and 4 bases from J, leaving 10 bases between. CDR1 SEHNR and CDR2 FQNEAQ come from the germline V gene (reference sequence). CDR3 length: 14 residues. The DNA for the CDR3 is TGTGCCAGCAGCTTATCCCGACAGTCAGATACGCAGTATTTT. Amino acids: CASSLSRQSDTQYF.

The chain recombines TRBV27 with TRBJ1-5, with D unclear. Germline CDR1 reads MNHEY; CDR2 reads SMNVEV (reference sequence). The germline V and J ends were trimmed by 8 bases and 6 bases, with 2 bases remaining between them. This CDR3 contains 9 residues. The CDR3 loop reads CASGQPQHF. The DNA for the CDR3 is TGTGCCAGCGGTCAGCCCCAGCATTTT.